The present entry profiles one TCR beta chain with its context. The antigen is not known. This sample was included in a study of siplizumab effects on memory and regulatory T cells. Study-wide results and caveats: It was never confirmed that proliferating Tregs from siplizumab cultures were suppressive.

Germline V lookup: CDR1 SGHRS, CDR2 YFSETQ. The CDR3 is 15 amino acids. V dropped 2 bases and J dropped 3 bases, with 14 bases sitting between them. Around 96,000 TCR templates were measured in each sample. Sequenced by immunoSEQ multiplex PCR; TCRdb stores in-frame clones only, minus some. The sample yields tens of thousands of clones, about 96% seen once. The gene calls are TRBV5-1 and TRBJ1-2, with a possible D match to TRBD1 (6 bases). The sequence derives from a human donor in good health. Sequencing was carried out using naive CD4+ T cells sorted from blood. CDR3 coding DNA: TGCGCCAGCAGCTTCGGACAGAGCCCTCACTATGGCTACACCTTC. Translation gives CASSFGQSPHYGYTF.